The 29 T cell receptor beta chains given below trace back to one sample, sequenced in a study of naive and memory T cell subsets. Findings of the study overall: Possibly reflecting memory cells re-expressing CD45RA, a few larger clonotypes occurred in naive repertoires, especially CD8.

These receptors have no identified antigens. The beta constant-region primer was an equimolar mix of two oligonucleotides covering TRBC1 and TRBC2. The ligated cDNA underwent four PCR rounds using SP2 and nested alpha and beta constant-region primers. TCRdb fed the UMI-ligation and nested PCR reads into MiXCR, producing one record per CDR3 protein. The profile shows about 150,000 distinct CDR3 sequences, approximately 22% of them singletons. The sequencing sample was made of naive CD4+ T cells from blood. The origin of the receptors is a human donor in good health.

This clonotype was seen a handful of times. The chain recombines TRBV18 with TRBJ2-3, with 10 bases fitting TRBD1. The CDR3 spans 15 residues. CDR1 and CDR2 from the germline V gene are KGHSH and LQKENI. J gave up 5 bases and V 3 bases, and 5 bases lay outside the gene matches. In nucleotides, the CDR3 is TGTGCCAGCTCACCCGGACAGGGGGTTCAAGATACGCAGTATTTT. Translated: CASSPGQGVQDTQYF.

The CDR3: CASSYSENTEAFF. CDR3 DNA sequence: TGTGCCAGCAGTTACTCAGAAAACACTGAAGCTTTCTTT. The rearrangement uses TRBV6-2 or TRBV6-3 and TRBJ1-1; no firm D call. The germline CDR1 and CDR2 sequences are MNHEY and SVGEGT. The CDR3 is 13 amino acids. Trimming shortened V by 0 bases and J by 2 bases, and 4 bases separated the two germline ends.

The CDR3 DNA follows: TGTGCCAGCCGGGAGAACACTGAAGCTTTCTTT. It translates to CASRENTEAFF. The V and J genes are TRBV6-2 or TRBV6-3 and TRBJ1-1; no clear D gene. The germline gives CDR1 MNHEY, CDR2 SVGEGT. The CDR3 sequence is 11 residues long. V was cut by 8 bases and J by 1 base, with 5 bases left in between.

The chain couples TRBV20-1 to TRBJ2-7, with a possible D match to TRBD1 (5 bases). This CDR3 is 11 amino acids long. V lost 6 bases and J 9 bases, leaving 15 bases between the germline ends. The germline CDR1 and CDR2 sequences are DFQATT and SNEGSKA (reference sequence). The CDR3 DNA reads as TGCAGTGCCTCCGACAGTCCGGGGCAGTACTTC. Protein product: CSASDSPGQYF.

In its sample, this clonotype was seen many times. This chain links TRBV5-1 with TRBJ2-1; perhaps TRBD2 as D (5 bases). Trimming stripped 0 bases from V and 5 bases from J, with 6 bases between. CDR3 size: 13 residues. Germline V gene lookup returns CDR1 SGHRS and CDR2 YFSETQ. The CDR3 bases are TGCGCCAGCAGCTTGGGGACTGACAATGAGCAGTTCTTC. This sequence encodes CASSLGTDNEQFF.

This clonotype was found a few times. The CDR3 sequence is CASSLRQGAANTGELFF. The CDR3 DNA reads as TGCGCCAGCAGCCTGAGACAGGGGGCTGCTAACACCGGGGAGCTGTTTTTT. The chain uses TRBV4-1 and TRBJ2-2; 10 bases line up with TRBD1. The J segment lost 2 bases and the V segment lost 4 bases, leaving 7 bases of the junction unmatched. Per the germline V gene, CDR1 is MGHRA and CDR2 is YSYEKL. The CDR3 runs to 17 residues.

The table lists this clonotype with many counts. The chain recombines TRBV20-1 with TRBJ2-5; 7 nucleotides match TRBD1. Germline-derived CDR1 and CDR2 are DFQATT and SNEGSKA (reference sequence). The CDR3 totals 15 residues. Unmatched junction bases numbered 6, after V lost 0 bases and J lost 2 bases. DNA of the CDR3: TGCAGTGCTAGAGACGGTGGCAGGGGGCAAGAGACCCAGTACTTC. Amino acid sequence: CSARDGGRGQETQYF.

The V gene is TRBV29-1, the J gene TRBJ2-7, with TRBD2 matching over 9 bases. Germline V gene data show CDR1 as SQVTM and CDR2 as ANQGSEA. CDR3 size: 14 residues. V shed 5 bases and J 3 bases; nucleotides not matched to a gene: 8. The chain's CDR3 is CSVQGGRVGYEQYF. The CDR3 nucleotides are TGCAGCGTTCAGGGCGGGAGGGTCGGCTACGAGCAGTACTTC.

This clonotype was seen a few times. V is TRBV4-1 and J is TRBJ2-5, with no clear D. V dropped 4 bases and J dropped 1 base, with 19 bases sitting between them. Germline CDR1 reads MGHRA; CDR2 reads YSYEKL. The CDR3 runs 17 residues. The CDR3 sequence: CASSRSLNPWLQETQYF. The CDR3 DNA reads as TGCGCCAGCAGCCGCTCCTTGAACCCGTGGCTCCAAGAGACCCAGTACTTC.

This clonotype was picked up a small number of times. J is TRBJ1-4 and V is TRBV6-5, with D perhaps matching TRBD1 (5 bases). Trimming stripped 7 bases from V and 8 bases from J, with 11 bases between. The germline CDR1 and CDR2 sequences are MNHEY and SVGAGI. There are 12 residues in the CDR3. The CDR3 DNA reads TGTGCCAGCAAACCTGGGGGAGAAAAACTGTTTTTT. Protein product: CASKPGGEKLFF.

This clonotype was observed a few times. The chain has TRBV29-1 and TRBJ2-7; the D is unclear. CDR1 is SQVTM and CDR2 is ANQGSEA in the germline V gene. Trimming pared 4 bases from V and 2 bases from J, leaving 9 bases between. The length of the CDR3 is 12 residues. This chain's CDR3 is CSVGSSPYEQYF. The CDR3 region has the DNA TGCAGCGTTGGGTCTAGTCCCTACGAGCAGTACTTC.

This chain connects TRBV4-3 to TRBJ2-6, with TRBD1 as a possible D gene (5 bases). CDR3 length equals 15 residues. Per the germline V gene, CDR1 is LGHNA and CDR2 is YSLEER. V was cut by 1 base and J by 2 bases, with 6 bases left in between. The CDR3: CASSQGGPGANVLTF. CDR3 sequence (DNA): TGCGCCAGCAGCCAAGGGGGCCCTGGGGCCAACGTCCTGACTTTC.

J is TRBJ2-3 and V is TRBV3-1; D may be TRBD1 or TRBD2 (6 bases each). V was shortened by 7 bases and J by 2 bases, with 13 bases between the two germline ends. Per germline, CDR1 LGHDT and CDR2 YNNKEL (reference sequence). CDR3 size: 14 residues. CDR3 sequence (DNA): TGTGCCAGCAACCTTAGGGGGGTCACAGATACGCAGTATTTT. Protein product: CASNLRGVTDTQYF.

A few counts support this clonotype. This sequence joins TRBV29-1 and TRBJ1-1, with D unresolved. The CDR3 totals 13 residues. Germline lookup yields CDR1 SQVTM and CDR2 ANQGSEA. The V and J ends lost 4 bases and 1 base respectively, with 10 bases between them. CDR3 sequence: CSVGSLANTEAFF. The CDR3 nucleotides are TGCAGCGTTGGAAGTTTAGCGAACACTGAAGCTTTCTTT.

The chain links TRBV5-1 to TRBJ2-5, with D possibly called TRBD1 or TRBD2 (5 bases each). CDR1 is SGHRS, CDR2 YFSETQ, per germline. CDR3 length: 15 residues. Between the trimmed V and J ends, which lost 0 bases and 5 bases, there was a span of 14 bases. The DNA for the CDR3 is TGCGCCAGCAGCTTGGCCGAGGGGCGCTTGGAGACCCAGTACTTC. It encodes CASSLAEGRLETQYF.

The V call is TRBV20-1, the J call TRBJ2-3; D tentatively fits TRBD1 or TRBD2 (5 bases each). The CDR3 length is 15 residues. Trimming cost V 5 bases and J 4 bases, with 19 bases left between them. Germline CDR1 reads DFQATT; CDR2 reads SNEGSKA (reference sequence). The CDR3: CSARNLARGADTQYF. In nucleotides, the CDR3 is TGCAGTGCTCGGAACCTAGCAAGGGGCGCAGATACGCAGTATTTT.

The chain is built from TRBV7-2 and TRBJ2-1; 7 nucleotides agree with TRBD1. Germline trimming cut 6 bases from V and 6 bases from J; bases unmatched to any gene: 8. Germline V gene lookup returns CDR1 SGHTA and CDR2 FQGNSA. The CDR3 sequence is 14 residues long. The CDR3 region has the DNA TGTGCCAGCAGTCGAACAGGGGTGCGCAATGAGCAGTTCTTC. The encoded protein is CASSRTGVRNEQFF.

The CDR3 nucleotides read TGTGCCAGCAGGACGGGACAGGGAGACACAAATGAGCAGTTCTTC. This translates into CASRTGQGDTNEQFF. The genes are TRBV12-3 or TRBV12-4 and TRBJ2-1; 9 bases align to TRBD1. This CDR3 comprises 15 residues. The junction had 10 bases not matched to a gene; V was cut back by 6 bases and J by 7 bases.

The chain carries TRBV5-1 and TRBJ2-2, with 8 bases that match TRBD1. The V gene's germline CDR1 is SGHRS and CDR2 YFSETQ. Losses at the gene ends were 4 bases for V and 6 bases for J; bases not matched to a gene: 8. The length of the CDR3 is 15 residues. CDR3 region: CASSPRTGSAGELFF. In DNA form, the CDR3 reads TGCGCCAGCAGCCCCCGGACAGGGAGCGCCGGGGAGCTGTTTTTT.

As DNA, the CDR3 is TGTGCCAGCAGTTTGGGCGGGATATCCTACGAGCAGTACTTC. It encodes CASSLGGISYEQYF. The V and J genes are TRBV12-3 or TRBV12-4 and TRBJ2-7; D may be TRBD2 (6 bases). The CDR3 is 14 amino acids. V lost 3 bases to trimming and J lost 1 base, with 10 bases between them.

The chain uses TRBV20-1 and TRBJ1-5; 8 bases map to TRBD1. Germline CDR1 and CDR2: DFQATT and SNEGSKA (reference sequence). This CDR3 comprises 15 residues. V was clipped by 0 bases and J by 5 bases; unmatched bases: 6. The CDR3 sequence: CSARDGPGGYQPQHF. CDR3 nucleotide sequence: TGCAGTGCTAGAGATGGGCCAGGGGGCTATCAGCCCCAGCATTTT.

This chain connects TRBV9 to TRBJ2-2; 10 bases map to TRBD2. From germline, CDR1 is SGDLS and CDR2 YYNGEE. V lost 2 bases to trimming and J lost 7 bases; unmatched junction nucleotides: 8. This CDR3 region has 16 residues. Written as DNA, the CDR3 is TGTGCCAGCAGCGTTATCGCTAGCGGGAGTATCGGGGAGCTGTTTTTT. It encodes CASSVIASGSIGELFF.

This clonotype was detected only a few times. The V gene is TRBV6-5, the J gene TRBJ1-1; a possible D gene is TRBD1 (5 bases). The germline gives CDR1 MNHEY, CDR2 SVGAGI. Between the trimmed V and J ends, which lost 0 bases and 4 bases, there was a span of 9 bases. The CDR3 runs to 14 residues. The CDR3 DNA sequence: TGTGCCAGCAGTTACTCGTTGGGGGGCACTGAAGCTTTCTTT. It yields the protein CASSYSLGGTEAFF.

This clonotype showed up many times. This rearrangement joins TRBV9 to TRBJ2-3, with 8 bases that match TRBD2. The CDR3 has 16 residues. Per germline, CDR1 SGDLS and CDR2 YYNGEE. V shed 2 bases and J 4 bases; nucleotides not matched to a gene: 9. CDR3 region: CASSVLGAGAADTQYF. CDR3 DNA sequence: TGTGCCAGCAGCGTTTTAGGAGCGGGAGCAGCAGATACGCAGTATTTT. Drawing the rest from reference TRBV9 and TRBJ2-3, the complete variable domain is DSGVTQTPKHLITATGQRVTLRCSPRSGDLSVYWYQQSLDQGLQFLIQYYNGEERAKGNILERFSAQQFPDLHSELNLSSLELGDSALYFCASSVLGAGAADTQYFGPGTRLTVL.

This clonotype occurred many times. The rearrangement links TRBV13 to TRBJ2-7; D might be TRBD2 (6 bases). The germline V gene encodes CDR1 PRHDT and CDR2 FYEKMQ (reference sequence). The CDR3 is 14 residues long. V was trimmed by 5 bases and J by 7 bases, leaving 18 bases between them. CDR3 amino acids: CASSVLGPAGEQYF. The CDR3 DNA follows: TGTGCCAGCAGCGTCTTGGGACCGGCGGGGGAGCAGTACTTC.

V usage is TRBV7-8 and J usage is TRBJ2-1; D may be TRBD1 (6 bases). With 4 bases removed from V and 7 bases from J, the gap between germline ends came to 17 bases. CDR1 and CDR2 (germline): SGHVS, FQNEAQ. The CDR3 is made up of 15 amino acids. The CDR3 protein is CASSSTGLRRNEQFF. The CDR3 DNA is TGTGCCAGCAGCTCGACAGGTCTCAGACGGAATGAGCAGTTCTTC.

The V and J genes are TRBV20-1 and TRBJ2-7; maybe TRBD2 (6 bases). The length of the CDR3 is 13 residues. V lost 3 bases, J lost 0 bases, and 9 bases lay in between. Per germline, CDR1 DFQATT and CDR2 SNEGSKA (reference sequence). The CDR3 here is CSASRDSSYEQYF. The CDR3 region has the DNA TGCAGTGCTAGCCGGGACTCCTCCTACGAGCAGTACTTC.

The chain has TRBV6-2 or TRBV6-3 and TRBJ1-1; no reliable D call. Trimming stripped 4 bases from V and 0 bases from J, with 9 bases between. CDR1 and CDR2 from the germline V gene are MNHEY and SVGEGT. This CDR3 has 14 amino acids. The CDR3 bases are TGTGCCAGCAGTTGGGGTTCATTGAACACTGAAGCTTTCTTT. Amino acid sequence: CASSWGSLNTEAFF.

This clonotype was counted between two and nine times. This chain uses TRBV18 with TRBJ1-5; no clear D gene. Germline V gene data show CDR1 as KGHSH and CDR2 as LQKENI. This CDR3 comprises 13 residues. Trimming stripped 6 bases from V and 4 bases from J, with 10 bases between. This CDR3 reads CASSPADNQPQHF. CDR3 nucleotide sequence: TGTGCCAGCTCCCCGGCCGATAATCAGCCCCAGCATTTT.